The sequence of this TCR beta chain was determined in a study of control samples from healthy donors and cancer patients. Method: immunoSEQ multiplex PCR; TCRdb's copy keeps in-frame clones and lacks some. The profile covers roughly 170,000 clones, with around 93% appearing a single time and 1.4% to 1.5% taken by the ten largest. The sequenced material came from blood. The sequence was obtained from a man between 18 and 29 years old in good health.

In nucleotides, the CDR3 is TGTGCCAGCAGCAAGGCACGAGGGGGCTACACCTTC. Encoded protein: CASSKARGGYTF. The chain carries TRBV21-1 and TRBJ1-2. TRBV21-1 is a documented pseudogene. The CDR3 spans 12 residues.